Following are 22 T cell receptor beta chains from one sample sequenced in a study of blood T cell repertoires in COVID-19. TCRdb's copy holds only in-frame clones and misses some; the assay was immunoSEQ multiplex PCR. The sample has 60,000 to 75,000 clones, 70% to 90% seen once. Sequencing was done on a sample of peripheral blood. The receptors originated from a human donor in a cohort sampled during active COVID-19.

The chain employs TRBV27 and TRBJ2-3, with 15 bases aligning to TRBD2. J was trimmed by 0 bases and V by 5 bases; bases with no gene match: 6. CDR3 length: 18 residues. CDR1 is MNHEY and CDR2 is SMNVEV in the germline V gene (reference sequence). The CDR3 here is CASSTPGLAGGSTDTQYF. In DNA, the CDR3 is TGTGCCAGCAGTACCCCGGGACTAGCGGGAGGAAGCACAGATACGCAGTATTTT.

This clone was seen once. Distinct nucleotide sequences in the sample also encode this CDR3. The chain couples TRBV5-1 to TRBJ2-5, with 9 bases matching TRBD2. The V segment lost 0 bases and the J segment 1 base; nucleotides outside the gene matches: 1. The CDR3 is 15 amino acids. Germline assignment: CDR1 SGHRS and CDR2 YFSETQ. The CDR3 loop reads CASSLVTSGQETQYF. The CDR3 region has the DNA TGCGCCAGCAGCTTGGTGACTAGCGGCCAAGAGACCCAGTACTTC.

The chain has TRBV18 and TRBJ1-1, with 7 bases identical to TRBD1. Trimming cost V 5 bases and J 3 bases; bases outside gene matches: 3. CDR1 and CDR2 (germline): KGHSH, LQKENI. The CDR3 is 13 amino acids. In DNA, the CDR3 is TGTGCCAGCTCATCCGGGACAGACACTGAAGCTTTCTTT. It specifies CASSSGTDTEAFF. The whole variable domain, remainder taken from reference TRBV18 and TRBJ1-1, is NAGVMQNPRHLVRRRGQEARLRCSPMKGHSHVYWYRQLPEEGLKFMVYLQKENIIDESGMPKERFSAEFPKEGPSILRIQQVVRGDSAAYFCASSSGTDTEAFFGQGTRLTVV.

This clone appeared a single time. CDR3 in amino acids: CASTIRGAEGYTF. As DNA, the CDR3 is TGTGCCAGCACCATTCGGGGGGCCGAAGGCTACACCTTC. The chain recombines TRBV28 with TRBJ1-2, with TRBD1 as a possible D gene (6 bases). The CDR3 spans 13 residues. Trimming stripped 7 bases from V and 8 bases from J, with 17 bases between. Germline V gives CDR1 MDHEN, CDR2 SYDVKM.

The rearrangement links TRBV7-9 to TRBJ2-6; D is ambiguous. CDR3 length equals 13 residues. The V end was cut by 6 bases, the J end by 0 bases, with 3 bases between. CDR1 is SEHNR, CDR2 FQNEAQ, per germline (reference sequence). The CDR3 nucleotides read TGTGCCAGCAGTCACTCTGGGGCCAACGTCCTGACTTTC. Translated: CASSHSGANVLTF.

The V and J genes are TRBV5-6 and TRBJ2-1; 8 bases map to TRBD2. Trimming took 7 bases from V and 7 from J; bases not matched to a gene: 10. Per germline, CDR1 SGHDT and CDR2 YYEEEE. CDR3 length: 14 residues. This CDR3 reads CASCKRESRNEQFF. CDR3 DNA sequence: TGTGCCAGCTGTAAGCGGGAGAGTAGGAATGAGCAGTTCTTC.

The chain uses TRBV7-9 and TRBJ2-3; 10 bases align to TRBD2. CDR1 is SEHNR and CDR2 is FQNEAQ in the germline V gene (reference sequence). The V gene end was trimmed by 6 bases and the J gene end by 2 bases; junction bases not matched to a gene: 8. The CDR3 is made up of 16 amino acids. CDR3 residues: CASSTEREGYTDTQYF. The CDR3 DNA reads as TGTGCCAGCAGTACTGAGCGGGAGGGCTACACAGATACGCAGTATTTT.

This rearrangement joins TRBV6-1 to TRBJ2-3; 8 positions match TRBD1. From germline, CDR1 is MNHNS and CDR2 SASEGT. J was trimmed by 4 bases and V by 4 bases; bases with no gene match: 10. The CDR3 has 16 amino acids. The CDR3 bases are TGTGCCAGCAGTGGCTCAGCAGGGGGCGGATCAGATACGCAGTATTTT. It specifies CASSGSAGGGSDTQYF.

The J gene is TRBJ2-3, the V gene TRBV12-3 or TRBV12-4; D is possibly TRBD2 (5 bases). Between the trimmed V and J ends, which lost 4 bases and 6 bases, there was a span of 11 bases. This CDR3 spans 13 amino acids. CDR3 sequence: CASSSSQRDTQYF. For the CDR3, the DNA is TGTGCCAGCAGTTCATCACAGCGGGATACGCAGTATTTT.

The genes are TRBV19 and TRBJ2-3; perhaps TRBD2 as D (5 bases). CDR3 size: 14 residues. Germline lookup yields CDR1 LNHDA and CDR2 SQIVND (reference sequence). The ends were cut back, 3 bases at V and 0 bases at J, with 7 bases in the middle. DNA for the CDR3: TGTGCCAGTAGTATTCCGGGGAGCACAGATACGCAGTATTTT. This gives the protein CASSIPGSTDTQYF.

The V call is TRBV6-2 or TRBV6-3, the J call TRBJ2-1; TRBD2 matches at 8 bases. V shed 6 bases, J shed 3 bases, and the junction held 16 bases outside the gene matches. Germline V CDR1 and CDR2: MNHEY, SVGEGT. This CDR3 is built from 18 residues. DNA of the CDR3: TGTGCCAGCAGCTCACGGGGGGGGAGGGCGGAGAGCTACAATGAGCAGTTCTTC. Residues: CASSSRGGRAESYNEQFF.

The chain recombines TRBV3-1 (or the pseudogene TRBV3-2) with TRBJ1-6; 7 nucleotides match TRBD1. Germline V CDR1 and CDR2: LGHDT, YNNKEL (reference sequence). J was trimmed by 9 bases and V by 4 bases; bases with no gene match: 3. This CDR3 has 13 residues. The CDR3 loop reads CASSPGGGSPLHF. In nucleotides, the CDR3 is TGTGCCAGCAGCCCAGGGGGTGGTTCACCCCTCCACTTT.

The chain has TRBV5-1 and TRBJ2-1; tentatively, D is TRBD2 (6 bases). CDR1 is SGHRS, CDR2 YFSETQ, per germline. The CDR3 is 13 residues long. V was trimmed by 1 base and J by 10 bases, leaving 12 bases between them. CDR3 DNA: TGCGCCAGCAGCTTGTCGGGAGAGAGGGAGCAGTTCTTC. Its protein is CASSLSGEREQFF. The full variable domain, rest sourced from reference TRBV5-1 and TRBJ2-1, is KAGVTQTPRYLIKTRGQQVTLSCSPISGHRSVSWYQQTPGQGLQFLFEYFSETQRNKGNFPGRFSGRQFSNSRSEMNVSTLELGDSALYLCASSLSGEREQFFGPGTRLTVL.

V and J are TRBV28 and TRBJ1-2; 7 bases align to TRBD1. The length of the CDR3 is 16 residues. Germline CDR1 is MDHEN and CDR2 is SYDVKM. V lost 5 bases, J lost 4 bases, and 13 bases stayed unmatched. This CDR3 is CASSGTEPRRSYGYTF. The CDR3 DNA is TGTGCCAGCAGTGGGACAGAGCCCCGGAGGTCCTATGGCTACACCTTC.

This clone was seen once. Other DNA sequences within the sample encode an identical CDR3. The chain uses TRBV6-1 and TRBJ2-1, with 9 bases aligning to TRBD2. The CDR3 consists of 15 residues. V dropped 2 bases and J dropped 1; count of bases not matched to a gene: 0. Germline V gene data show CDR1 as MNHNS and CDR2 as SASEGT. CDR3 sequence: CASSELAGSYNEQFF. CDR3 sequence (DNA): TGTGCCAGCAGTGAACTAGCGGGGTCCTACAATGAGCAGTTCTTC.

This clone was detected only a few times. The rearrangement links TRBV28 to TRBJ1-5; D is unresolved. The length of the CDR3 is 15 residues. Germline assignment: CDR1 MDHEN and CDR2 SYDVKM. The V end lost 2 bases, the J end lost 5 bases, and 13 bases lay between the germline ends. CDR3 DNA: TGTGCCAGCAGTTTAGGAGTATTAGGCGATCAGCCCCAGCATTTT. It encodes CASSLGVLGDQPQHF.

The chain links TRBV19 to TRBJ2-6, with 9 bases fitting TRBD1. The CDR3 totals 16 residues. V trimming: 11 bases; J trimming: 3 bases; junction bases outside the gene matches: 11. Germline V lookup: CDR1 LNHDA, CDR2 SQIVND (reference sequence). CDR3 sequence reads: CASSGTGPFGANVLTF. DNA of the CDR3: TGTGCCTCCTCCGGGACAGGGCCATTTGGGGCCAACGTCCTGACTTTC. The entire variable domain, with the rest obtained from reference TRBV19 and TRBJ2-6, is as follows: DGGITQSPKYLFRKEGQNVTLSCEQNLNHDAMYWYRQDPGQGLRLIYYSQIVNDFQKGDIAEGYSVSREKKESFPLTVTSAQKNPTAFYLCASSGTGPFGANVLTFGAGSRLTVL.

The chain is built from TRBV19 and TRBJ1-5, with D hard to call. The germline V gene has CDR1 LNHDA and CDR2 SQIVND (reference sequence). V lost 4 bases and J lost 2, with 6 bases in between. CDR3 size: 13 residues. Here the CDR3 DNA reads TGTGCCAGTAGTAGGCAGGGCAATCAGCCCCAGCATTTT. It is translated as CASSRQGNQPQHF.

The count of this clone is one. J is TRBJ1-4 and V is TRBV3-1 (or the pseudogene TRBV3-2); unclear D gene. Trimming pared 0 bases from V and 6 bases from J, leaving 14 bases between. Per the germline V gene, CDR1 is LGHDT and CDR2 is YNNKEL (reference sequence). The CDR3 totals 16 residues. CDR3 sequence (DNA): TGTGCCAGCAGCCAAGATTTTAGCTTCAGCGATGAAAAACTGTTTTTT. This translates into CASSQDFSFSDEKLFF.

The gene calls are TRBV29-1 and TRBJ1-5, with 8 bases identical to TRBD1. V shed 6 bases, J shed 2 bases, and the junction held 3 bases outside the gene matches. CDR3 length: 13 amino acids. Per germline, CDR1 SQVTM and CDR2 ANQGSEA. CDR3 amino acids: CSVQGAGNQPQHF. The CDR3 bases are TGCAGCGTCCAGGGGGCGGGCAATCAGCCCCAGCATTTT.

CDR3 DNA sequence: TGTGCCAGCAGCCTCGATCAGCCCCAGCATTTT. Protein: CASSLDQPQHF. J is TRBJ1-5 and V is TRBV3-1 (or the pseudogene TRBV3-2); the D is unclear. The CDR3 totals 11 residues. V lost 4 bases, J lost 5 bases, and 3 bases lay in between. Germline CDR1 is LGHDT and CDR2 is YNNKEL (reference sequence).

CDR3 in amino acids: CASSFSPETQYF. DNA of the CDR3: TGTGCCAGCAGCTTCTCTCCCGAGACCCAGTACTTC. V is TRBV5-4 and J is TRBJ2-5; D ambiguous. V lost 2 bases and J lost 5, with 7 bases in between. The CDR3 is 12 amino acids. Germline lookup yields CDR1 SGHNT and CDR2 YYREEE (reference sequence).